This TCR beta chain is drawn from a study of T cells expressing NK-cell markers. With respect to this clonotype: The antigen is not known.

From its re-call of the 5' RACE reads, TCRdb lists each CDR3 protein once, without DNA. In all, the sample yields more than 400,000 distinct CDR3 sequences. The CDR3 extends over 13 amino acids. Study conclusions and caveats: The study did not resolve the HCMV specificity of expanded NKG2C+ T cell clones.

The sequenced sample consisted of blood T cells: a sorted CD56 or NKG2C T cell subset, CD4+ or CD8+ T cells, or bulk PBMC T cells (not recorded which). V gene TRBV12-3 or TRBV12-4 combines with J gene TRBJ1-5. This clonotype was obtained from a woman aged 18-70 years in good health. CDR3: CASSLVAYQPQHF.